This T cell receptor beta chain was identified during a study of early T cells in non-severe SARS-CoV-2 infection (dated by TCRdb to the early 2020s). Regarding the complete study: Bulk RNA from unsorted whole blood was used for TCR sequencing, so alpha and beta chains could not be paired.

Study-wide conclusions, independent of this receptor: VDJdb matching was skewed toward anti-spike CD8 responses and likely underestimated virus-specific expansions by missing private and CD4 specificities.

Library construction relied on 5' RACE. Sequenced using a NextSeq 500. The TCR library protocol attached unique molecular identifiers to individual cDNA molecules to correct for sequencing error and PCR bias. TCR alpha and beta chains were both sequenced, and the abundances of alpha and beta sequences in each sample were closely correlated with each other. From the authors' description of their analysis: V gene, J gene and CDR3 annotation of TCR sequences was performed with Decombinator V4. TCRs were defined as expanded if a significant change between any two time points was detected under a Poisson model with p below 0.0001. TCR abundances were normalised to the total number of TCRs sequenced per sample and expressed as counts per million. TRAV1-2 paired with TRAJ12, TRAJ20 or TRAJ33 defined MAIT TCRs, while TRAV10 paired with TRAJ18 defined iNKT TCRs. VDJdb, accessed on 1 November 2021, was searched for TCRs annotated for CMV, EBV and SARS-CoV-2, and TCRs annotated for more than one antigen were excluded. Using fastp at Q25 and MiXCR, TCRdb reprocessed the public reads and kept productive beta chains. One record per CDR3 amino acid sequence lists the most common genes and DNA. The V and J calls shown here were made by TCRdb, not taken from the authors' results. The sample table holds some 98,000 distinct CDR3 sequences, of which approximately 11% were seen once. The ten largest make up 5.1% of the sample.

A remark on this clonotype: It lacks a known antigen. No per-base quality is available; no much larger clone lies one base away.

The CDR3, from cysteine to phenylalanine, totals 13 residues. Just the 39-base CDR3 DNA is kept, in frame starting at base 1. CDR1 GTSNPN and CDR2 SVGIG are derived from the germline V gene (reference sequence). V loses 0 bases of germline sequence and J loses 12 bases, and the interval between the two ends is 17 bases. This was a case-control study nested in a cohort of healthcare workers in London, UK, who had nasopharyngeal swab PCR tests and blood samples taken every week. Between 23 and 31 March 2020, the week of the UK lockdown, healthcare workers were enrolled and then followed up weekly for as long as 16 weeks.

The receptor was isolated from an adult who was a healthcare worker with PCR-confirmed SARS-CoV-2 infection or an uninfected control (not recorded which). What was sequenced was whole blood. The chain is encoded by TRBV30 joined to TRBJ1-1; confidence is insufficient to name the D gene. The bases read TGTGCCTGGAGTGTATCATTCGGGGTAGCAACTTTCTTT. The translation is CAWSVSFGVATFF.